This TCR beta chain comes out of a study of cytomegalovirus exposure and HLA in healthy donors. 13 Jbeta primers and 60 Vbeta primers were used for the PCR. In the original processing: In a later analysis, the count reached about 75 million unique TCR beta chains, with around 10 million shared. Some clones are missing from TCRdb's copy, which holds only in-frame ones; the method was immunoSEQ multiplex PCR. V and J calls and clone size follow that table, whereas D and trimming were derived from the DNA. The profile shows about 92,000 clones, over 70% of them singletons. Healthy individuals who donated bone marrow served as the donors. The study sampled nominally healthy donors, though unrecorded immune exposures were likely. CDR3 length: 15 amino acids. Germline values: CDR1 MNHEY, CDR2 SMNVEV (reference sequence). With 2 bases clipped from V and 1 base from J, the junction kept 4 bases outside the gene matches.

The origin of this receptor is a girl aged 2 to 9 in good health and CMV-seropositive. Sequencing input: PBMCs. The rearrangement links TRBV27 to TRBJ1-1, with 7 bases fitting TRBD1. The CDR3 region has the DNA TGTGCCAGCAGTTTAAGGGACAGATCGAACACTGAAGCTTTCTTT. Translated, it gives CASSLRDRSNTEAFF.